One sample yielded the 9 T cell receptor beta chains listed below, sequenced in a study of resident and recirculating memory T cells in vitiligo. This table comes from immunoSEQ multiplex PCR, and its TCRdb copy is limited to in-frame clones, with some not included. The data show 75,000 to 95,000 clones, 92% seen once. What was sequenced was blood. Receptors originate from a male donor with vitiligo.

The chain links TRBV4-1 to TRBJ2-1, with 9 bases identical to TRBD2. The V gene's germline CDR1 is MGHRA and CDR2 YSYEKL. The CDR3 has 17 residues. The junction had 11 bases not matched to a gene; V was cut back by 1 base and J by 7 bases. CDR3 sequence (DNA): TGCGCCAGCAGCCAAGTCCCCGGGGTAGCGGGAGTGAATGAGCAGTTCTTC. Protein sequence: CASSQVPGVAGVNEQFF.

V gene TRBV4-1 combines with J gene TRBJ2-1; D gene ambiguous. This CDR3 has 14 residues. Trimming cost V 1 base and J 4 bases, with 8 bases left between them. Germline V lookup: CDR1 MGHRA, CDR2 YSYEKL. The CDR3 region is CASSQGLAYNEQFF. Written as DNA, the CDR3 is TGCGCCAGCAGCCAAGGACTGGCTTACAATGAGCAGTTCTTC.

The J gene is TRBJ1-2, the V gene TRBV28, with 8 bases matching TRBD1. The CDR3 runs to 14 residues. Looked up from germline, CDR1 is MDHEN and CDR2 is SYDVKM. J lost 3 bases, V lost 5 bases, and 5 bases had no gene match. This CDR3 is CASSSRGLYYGYTF. CDR3 nucleotides: TGTGCCAGCAGTAGCAGGGGGCTCTACTATGGCTACACCTTC.

This rearrangement joins TRBV4-3 to TRBJ1-2; D is undetermined. V gave up 4 bases and J gave up 6 bases, with 15 bases separating them. The CDR3 runs to 14 residues. Per the germline V gene, CDR1 is LGHNA and CDR2 is YSLEER. Here the CDR3 DNA reads TGCGCCAGCAGCCTTAGGGAGGGAATAGATGGCTACACCTTC. Translated: CASSLREGIDGYTF.

This chain links TRBV19 with TRBJ2-7; TRBD1 matches 9 bases. There are 13 residues in the CDR3. The J segment lost 7 bases and the V segment lost 4 bases, leaving 5 bases of the junction unmatched. Germline V gene sequence: CDR1 LNHDA, CDR2 SQIVND (reference sequence). The CDR3 loop is CASSRTGEGEQYF. The CDR3 coding sequence is TGTGCCAGTAGTAGGACAGGGGAAGGGGAGCAGTACTTC.

J is TRBJ2-1 and V is TRBV5-1; 13 nucleotides match TRBD2. Germline CDR1 SGHRS, CDR2 YFSETQ. There are 15 residues in the CDR3. V lost 4 bases and J lost 15; bases outside the gene matches: 13. The DNA for the CDR3 is TGCGCCAGCAGCCTAAAAGGACTAGCGGGAGTCGAGGGGTTCTTC. It yields the protein CASSLKGLAGVEGFF.

The chain is built from TRBV18 and TRBJ2-7; 10 bases map to TRBD2. Germline CDR1 KGHSH, CDR2 LQKENI. This CDR3 has 17 amino acids. V lost 3 bases, J lost 2 bases, and 10 bases stayed unmatched. CDR3 bases: TGTGCCAGCTCACCGCCCCCGGGACTAGCGATAACCTACGAGCAGTACTTC. It translates to CASSPPPGLAITYEQYF.

The chain uses TRBV29-1 and TRBJ2-3; perhaps TRBD1 as D (5 bases). The CDR3 length is 12 residues. Germline V lookup: CDR1 SQVTM, CDR2 ANQGSEA. V shed 7 bases and J shed 0 bases, with 8 bases lying between them. CDR3 DNA: TGCAGCGACCAGGGAAGCACAGATACGCAGTATTTT. Protein sequence: CSDQGSTDTQYF.

The chain carries TRBV7-2 and TRBJ2-5; 11 bases are a match to TRBD2. Germline CDR1 and CDR2: SGHTA and FQGNSA. Germline trimming cut 2 bases from V and 5 bases from J; bases unmatched to any gene: 4. The CDR3 contains 15 residues. The CDR3 sequence: CASSLTSGSRETQYF. Here the CDR3 DNA reads TGTGCCAGCAGCTTAACTAGCGGGAGCCGTGAGACCCAGTACTTC.